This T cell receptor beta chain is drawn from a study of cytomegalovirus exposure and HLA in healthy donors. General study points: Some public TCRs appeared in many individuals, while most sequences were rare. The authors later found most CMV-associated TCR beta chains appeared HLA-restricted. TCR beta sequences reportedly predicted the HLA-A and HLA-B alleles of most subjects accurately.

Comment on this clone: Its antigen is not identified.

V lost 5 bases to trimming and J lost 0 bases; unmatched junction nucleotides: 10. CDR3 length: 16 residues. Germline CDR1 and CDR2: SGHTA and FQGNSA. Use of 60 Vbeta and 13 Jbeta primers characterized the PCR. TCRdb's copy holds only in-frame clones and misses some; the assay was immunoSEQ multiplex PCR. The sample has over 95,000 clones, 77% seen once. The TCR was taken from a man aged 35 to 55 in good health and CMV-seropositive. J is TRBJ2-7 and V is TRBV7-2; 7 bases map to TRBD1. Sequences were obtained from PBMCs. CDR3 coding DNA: TGTGCCAGCAGCGGACCGGGACAGTCCCGCTCCTACGAGCAGTACTTC. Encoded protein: CASSGPGQSRSYEQYF.